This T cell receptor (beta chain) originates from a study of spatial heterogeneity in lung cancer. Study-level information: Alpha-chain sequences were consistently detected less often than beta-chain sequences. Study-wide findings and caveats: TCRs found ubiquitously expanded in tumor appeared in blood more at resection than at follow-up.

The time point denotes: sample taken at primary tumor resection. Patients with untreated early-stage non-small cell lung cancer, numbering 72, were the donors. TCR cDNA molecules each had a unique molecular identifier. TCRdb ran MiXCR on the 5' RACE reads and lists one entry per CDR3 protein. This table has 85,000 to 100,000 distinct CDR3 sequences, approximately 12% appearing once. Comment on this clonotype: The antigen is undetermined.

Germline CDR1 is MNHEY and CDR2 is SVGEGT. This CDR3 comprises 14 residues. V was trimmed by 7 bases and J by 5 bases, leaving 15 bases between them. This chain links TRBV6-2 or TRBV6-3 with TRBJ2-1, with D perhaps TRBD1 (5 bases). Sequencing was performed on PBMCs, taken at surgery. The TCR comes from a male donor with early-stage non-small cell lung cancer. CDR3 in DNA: TGTGCCAGCACCAAGGACATCAACAACAATGAGCAGTTCTTC. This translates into CASTKDINNNEQFF.